The T cell receptor (beta chain) described here comes from a study of identical twins. All of the donors were Caucasians in good health. CDR3 length: 14 residues. The V and J ends lost 4 bases and 5 bases respectively, with 11 bases between them. In its sample, this clonotype was seen a few times. Its antigen remains unknown. cDNA molecules carried unique molecular identifiers, and template switching added a universal primer site. TCRdb reprocessed the 5' RACE reads with MiXCR, giving one entry per CDR3 protein. The table includes around 250,000 distinct CDR3 sequences, approximately 7.1% detected once. Study-wide points: Interpretation of the results relied on cross-sectional statistical analysis and not on following the same donors.

These data were likewise used in another study, on T cells expressing NK-cell markers.

Sequences were obtained from CD8+ T cells sorted from blood. The gene calls are TRBV12-3 or TRBV12-4 and TRBJ2-2; D is uncertain. The sequence was collected from a woman under 30 in good health. In DNA, the CDR3 is TGTGCCAGCAGTTATCAGGCAGGAACCGGGGAGCTGTTTTTT. As protein: CASSYQAGTGELFF.